This is a list of T cell receptor beta chains from one sample in a study of blood T cell repertoires in COVID-19. Assay: immunoSEQ multiplex PCR; the TCRdb copy retains only in-frame clones and omits some. The sample lists approximately 200,000 clones; 75% to 85% were seen once. The sample taken for sequencing was peripheral blood. Source of these receptors: a woman aged 50 to 60 with acute or convalescent COVID-19. Both conserved end residues are part of each CDR3. A D gene is named only where the DNA matches it firmly.

14	TRBV5-1	TRBJ1-2	.	TGCGCCAGCAGATTGGACGGGACTAACTATGGCTACACCTTC	CASRLDGTNYGYTF
17	TRBV14	TRBJ1-6	.	TGTGCCAGCAGCCAAGACATGCTACCCACCTATAATTCACCCCTCCACTTT	CASSQDMLPTYNSPLHF
14	TRBV6-5	TRBJ2-5	.	TGTGCCAGCCGGGGTAACCTCTTGGGGGAGACCCAGTACTTC	CASRGNLLGETQYF
16	TRBV5-1	TRBJ2-2	.	TGCGCCAGCAGCTTGGACGGGGGATGGAACACCGGGGAGCTGTTTTTT	CASSLDGGWNTGELFF
13	TRBV24-1	TRBJ2-1	.	TGTGCCACCAGCCCTAGCAGCTACAATGAGCAGTTCTTC	CATSPSSYNEQFF
11	TRBV30	TRBJ1-2	.	TGTGCCTGTACCACGGCGGTTGGCTACACCTTC	CACTTAVGYTF
13	TRBV3-1/TRBV3-2	TRBJ2-7	TRBD2	TGTGCCAGCAGCCAGGGAGTGGGGGGGGAGCAGTACTTC	CASSQGVGGEQYF
15	TRBV6-1	TRBJ1-6	TRBD1	TGTGCCAGCAGTGAAGGACAGGGCGATATTGCACCCCTCCACTTT	CASSEGQGDIAPLHF
17	TRBV7-8	TRBJ2-6	TRBD1	TGTGCCAGCAGCTCCGGGACAGGCAGCTCTGGGGCCAACGTCCTGACTTTC	CASSSGTGSSGANVLTF
13	TRBV7-2	TRBJ1-1	.	TGTGCCAGCAGCTTTACAGAGAACACTGAAGCTTTCTTT	CASSFTENTEAFF
14	TRBV19	TRBJ2-7	TRBD2	TGTGCCAGTAGTCAACGGGAGGGTCCCTACGAGCAGTACTTC	CASSQREGPYEQYF
15	TRBV11-1	TRBJ2-5	.	TGTGCCAGCAGCTTCGAGACAGGTACCCAAGAGACCCAGTACTTC	CASSFETGTQETQYF
14	TRBV5-6	TRBJ2-5	TRBD1	TGTGCCAGCAGCTTGGGGACAGGGCAAGAGACCCAGTACTTC	CASSLGTGQETQYF
15	TRBV25-1	TRBJ1-4	TRBD1	TGTGCCAGCAGGTTACCGGGACAGGGGAATGAAAAACTGTTTTTT	CASRLPGQGNEKLFF
15	TRBV4-1	TRBJ1-1	.	TGCGCCAGCAGCCAAGGGCCAGGGCCGAACACTGAAGCTTTCTTT	CASSQGPGPNTEAFF
17	TRBV7-3	TRBJ2-1	TRBD1	TGTGCCAGCAGCTTAATGCAGGGGACAGGGGAGGGCAATGAGCAGTTCTTC	CASSLMQGTGEGNEQFF
12	TRBV25-1	TRBJ1-2	TRBD1	TGTGCCGAACAGGGGGCTTACTATGGCTACACCTTC	CAEQGAYYGYTF
14	TRBV6-5	TRBJ1-1	TRBD1	TGTGCCAGCACGCAGACAGGGATGAACACTGAAGCTTTCTTT	CASTQTGMNTEAFF
14	TRBV7-8	TRBJ1-2	.	TGTGCCAGCAGCTTGCGGACAGCACAATATGGCTACACCTTC	CASSLRTAQYGYTF